This T cell receptor beta chain was obtained from a study of blood T cell repertoires in COVID-19. Study as a whole: Spain, Italy and the United States supplied samples that represented acute and convalescent COVID-19. T cells, B-cell-depleted T cells, or PBMCs supplied cDNA or gDNA.

Authors' methods: Counts of nucleated cells, estimated from reference gene primer amplification, were obtained. The table came from immunoSEQ multiplex PCR; TCRdb's copy has only in-frame clones and leaves some out. Clonal size and the V and J genes are those of that table, whereas D and trimming came from the DNA. Here the sample spans approximately 290,000 clones, roughly nine tenths being singletons. Seattle's cohort entered during active infection and was followed longitudinally. The sequenced sample was peripheral blood. The sequence derives from a woman in her twenties or thirties with COVID-19, enrolled during active disease.

CDR3: CASSRGSNEQFF. As DNA, the CDR3 is TGTGCCAGTTCCCGGGGTTCCAATGAGCAGTTCTTC. This rearrangement joins TRBV2 to TRBJ2-1; a possible D gene is TRBD2 (5 bases). The germline V gene has CDR1 SNHLY and CDR2 FYNNEI. With 9 bases removed from V and 6 bases from J, the gap between germline ends came to 12 bases. The CDR3 is made up of 12 amino acids.